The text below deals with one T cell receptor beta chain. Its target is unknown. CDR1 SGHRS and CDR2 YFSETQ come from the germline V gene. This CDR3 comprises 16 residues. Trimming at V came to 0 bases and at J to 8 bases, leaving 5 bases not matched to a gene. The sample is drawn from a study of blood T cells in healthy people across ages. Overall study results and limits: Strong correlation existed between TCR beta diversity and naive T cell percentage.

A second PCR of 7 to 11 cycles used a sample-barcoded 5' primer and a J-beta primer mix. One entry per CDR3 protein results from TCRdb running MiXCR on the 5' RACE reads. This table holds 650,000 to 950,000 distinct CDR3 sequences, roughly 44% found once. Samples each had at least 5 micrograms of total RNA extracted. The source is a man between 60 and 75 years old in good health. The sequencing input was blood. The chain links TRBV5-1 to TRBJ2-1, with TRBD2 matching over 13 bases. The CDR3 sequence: CASSLGTSGGAYEQFF. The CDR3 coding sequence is TGCGCCAGCAGCTTGGGAACTAGCGGGGGGGCTTATGAGCAGTTCTTC.